This T cell receptor beta chain was retrieved from a study of Ad26.COV2.S vaccination and SARS-CoV-2 variants. Whole-study context: Once, or twice with 56 days between doses, Ad26.COV2.S was given intramuscularly.

Sequencing was performed with immunoSEQ multiplex PCR; in TCRdb, only in-frame clones are kept and a portion is missing. Of some 300,000 clones in the sample, 70% to 90% were seen once. Sample treatment: roughly 20 received Ad26.COV2.S at low or high dose, single or two shots; roughly 5 received placebo; per-sample allocation not given. Specimens were obtained on day 63 following the first vaccine or placebo injection. An adult donor aged 18-55 years was enrolled in Boston. With V trimmed by 8 bases and J by 5 bases, 7 bases remained unmatched. This CDR3 contains 13 residues. CDR1 MNHEY and CDR2 SVGAGI come from the germline V gene. The study's findings and limits: People given the vaccine had a wider spike-specific TCR breadth than placebo recipients did. Reportedly, spike-specific CD8+ and CD4+ T cell responses achieved substantial breadth once vaccination had taken place.

A note on this clone: Its antigen is unknown.

Sample: peripheral blood, taken in a trial of Ad26.COV2.S vaccine versus placebo. V is TRBV6-5 and J is TRBJ2-7; 9 bases are shared with TRBD1. The source is a person aged 18 to 65 who received the Ad26.COV2.S COVID-19 vaccine or a placebo. The CDR3 protein is CASRRQGGDEQYF. The DNA for the CDR3 is TGTGCCAGCCGAAGACAGGGGGGGGACGAGCAGTACTTC.